Presented here are 4 T cell receptor beta chains from one specimen sequenced in a study of PD-1 blockade in mismatch repair-deficient tumors. Sequencing was performed with immunoSEQ multiplex PCR; in TCRdb, only in-frame clones are kept and a portion is missing. The table has about 79,000 clones, roughly 80% seen once. This specimen consisted of peripheral blood, obtained 44 weeks after starting pembrolizumab. Every receptor here comes from an adult with mismatch repair-deficient cancer.

The chain has TRBV6-6 and TRBJ2-2; possibly TRBD1 for D (6 bases). V was shortened by 6 bases and J by 0 bases, with 11 bases between the two germline ends. CDR3 size: 15 residues. Germline-derived CDR1 and CDR2 are MNHNY and SVGAGI (reference sequence). In DNA, the CDR3 is TGTGCCAGCAGCCCCCGGGACACGAACACCGGGGAGCTGTTTTTT. It translates to CASSPRDTNTGELFF.

V gene TRBV11-3 combines with J gene TRBJ2-1, with a possible D match to TRBD1 (5 bases). Germline CDR1 reads SGHNT; CDR2 reads YENEEA. The CDR3 totals 12 residues. V was cut by 5 bases and J by 13 bases, with 15 bases left in between. The CDR3 loop is CASSPDNQEQFF. DNA of the CDR3: TGTGCCAGCAGCCCGGACAATCAGGAACAGTTCTTC. Variable domain in full (rest from reference TRBV11-3 and TRBJ2-1): EAGVVQSPRYKIIEKKQPVAFWCNPISGHNTLYWYLQNLGQGPELLIRYENEEAVDDSQLPKDRFSAERLKGVDSTLKIQPAELGDSAVYLCASSPDNQEQFFGPGTRLTVL.

The V and J genes are TRBV7-3 and TRBJ2-1; D may be TRBD2 (6 bases). The CDR3 runs 14 residues. Trimming took 4 bases from V and 10 from J, leaving 17 bases between them. Per germline, CDR1 SGHTA and CDR2 FQGTGA. In DNA, the CDR3 is TGTGCCAGCAGCTCTGGTGGAGTTGGGGGGGAGCAGTTCTTC. Residues: CASSSGGVGGEQFF.

This rearrangement joins TRBV6-5 to TRBJ2-7, with TRBD1 matching over 10 bases. J lost 7 bases, V lost 4 bases, and 10 bases had no gene match. This CDR3 spans 15 amino acids. Germline V gene lookup returns CDR1 MNHEY and CDR2 SVGAGI. The CDR3 here is CASSSLGTGEREQYF. The CDR3 DNA sequence: TGTGCCAGCAGTTCCCTCGGGACAGGGGAGAGGGAGCAGTACTTC.